This TCR beta chain comes out of a study of blood T cell repertoires in COVID-19. Study background: The analysed material was cDNA or gDNA that came from T cells, B-cell-depleted T cells, or PBMCs.

Generated by immunoSEQ multiplex PCR, the TCRdb table keeps only in-frame clones and is missing some. The sample has a few hundred thousand clones, 82% seen once; the top ten hold approximately 3.1%. The V gene lost 3 bases and the J gene lost 0 bases, with 8 bases spanning the gap. The CDR3 is 14 residues long. Germline V gene lookup returns CDR1 ENHRY and CDR2 SYGVKD. The receptor comes from a young woman with acute or convalescent COVID-19. What was sequenced was peripheral blood. V gene TRBV10-3 combines with J gene TRBJ1-1; tentative D call: TRBD1 (5 bases). CDR3 DNA: TGTGCCATCAGTGAAGGGGCCATGAACACTGAAGCTTTCTTT. It yields the protein CAISEGAMNTEAFF.